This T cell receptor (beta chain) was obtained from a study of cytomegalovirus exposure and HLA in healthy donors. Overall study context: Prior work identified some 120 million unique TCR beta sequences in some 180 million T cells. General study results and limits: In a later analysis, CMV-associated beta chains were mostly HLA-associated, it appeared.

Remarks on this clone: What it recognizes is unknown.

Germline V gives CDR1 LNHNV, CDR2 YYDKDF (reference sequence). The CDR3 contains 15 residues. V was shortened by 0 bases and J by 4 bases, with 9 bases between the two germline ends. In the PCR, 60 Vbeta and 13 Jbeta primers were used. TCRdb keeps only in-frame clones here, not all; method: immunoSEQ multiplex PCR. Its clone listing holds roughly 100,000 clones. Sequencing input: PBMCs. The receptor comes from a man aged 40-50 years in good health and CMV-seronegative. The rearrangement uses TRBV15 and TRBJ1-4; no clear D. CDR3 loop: CATSRDFGGNEKLFF. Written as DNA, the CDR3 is TGTGCCACCAGCAGAGATTTCGGAGGTAATGAAAAACTGTTTTTT.